This TCR beta chain originates from a study of blood T cell repertoires in COVID-19. Overall study context: Sites in the United States, Italy and Spain provided acute and convalescent COVID-19 samples.

The CDR3 extends over 13 amino acids. V dropped 4 bases and J dropped 0 bases, with 7 bases sitting between them. Germline-derived CDR1 and CDR2 are GTSNPN and SVGIG (reference sequence). The authors' processing: Researchers report that nucleated cell counts were estimated from reference gene primer amplification. Repertoires were generated with immunoSEQ multiplex PCR, while TCRdb's copy carries only in-frame clones and drops some. The DNA was the basis for D and trimming; V, J and clone size are from that table. The data contain about 380,000 clones, 87% of them singletons. Categorization into cohorts depended on clinical history that participants reported. Recovery among Cohort 3 donors was established by two negative PCRs, clearance, or symptom resolution.

This chain links TRBV30 with TRBJ1-3; D is unresolved. The sequence was obtained from a man aged 25-40 years who had recovered from COVID-19. Specimen: PBMCs or T cells enriched from blood (not recorded which). In nucleotides, the CDR3 is TGTGCCTGGAAACTCCTCTCTGGAAACACCATATATTTT. This encodes CAWKLLSGNTIYF.